This TCR beta chain was found in a study of blood T cell repertoires in COVID-19. Whole-study context: The United States, Italy and Spain provided the acute and convalescent COVID-19 samples.

Participant-given clinical history determined each cohort assignment. Before being deemed recovered, Cohort 3 donors had two negative PCRs, clearance, or symptom resolution. Trimming took off 3 bases at V and 4 bases at J, with 8 bases between the two ends. Germline V gene lookup returns CDR1 ENHRY and CDR2 SYGVKD. This CDR3 contains 13 residues. The table came from immunoSEQ multiplex PCR; TCRdb's copy has only in-frame clones and leaves some out. The sample holds over 110,000 clones, over 70% seen once. The chain uses TRBV10-3 and TRBJ2-3; D not resolved. The TCR was taken from a man between 60 and 75 years old who had recovered from COVID-19. The specimen sequenced was PBMCs or T cells enriched from blood (not recorded which). The CDR3 DNA follows: TGTGCCATCAGTGAAGGAGAATCAGATACGCAGTATTTT. Protein: CAISEGESDTQYF.